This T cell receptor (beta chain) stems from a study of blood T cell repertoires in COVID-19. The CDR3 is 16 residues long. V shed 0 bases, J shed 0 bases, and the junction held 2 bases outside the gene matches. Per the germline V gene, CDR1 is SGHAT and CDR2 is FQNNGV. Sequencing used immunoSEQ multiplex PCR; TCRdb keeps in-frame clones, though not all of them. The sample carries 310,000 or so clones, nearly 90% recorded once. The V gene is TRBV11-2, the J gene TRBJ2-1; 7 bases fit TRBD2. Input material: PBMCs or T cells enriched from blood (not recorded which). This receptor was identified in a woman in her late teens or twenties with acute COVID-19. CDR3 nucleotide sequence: TGTGCCAGCAGCTTAGACGGACTAGGCTCCTACAATGAGCAGTTCTTC. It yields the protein CASSLDGLGSYNEQFF.